This TCR beta chain comes out of a study of blood T cell repertoires in COVID-19. Overall study context: COVID-19 samples, acute and convalescent, were from the United States, Italy and Spain.

Original data processing: For nucleated cells, counts were estimated from reference gene primer amplification. Generated by immunoSEQ multiplex PCR, the TCRdb table keeps only in-frame clones and is missing some. D and trimming come from the DNA, and the V and J calls and clone size come from that table. The table lists about 50,000 clones, about nine tenths of them singletons. With 1 base removed from V and 6 bases from J, the gap between germline ends came to 22 bases. Germline V gene sequence: CDR1 MDHEN, CDR2 SYDVKM. The CDR3 length is 18 residues. Material: peripheral blood. The gene calls are TRBV28 and TRBJ1-5; D unresolved. This clonotype originated in a human donor in a cohort sampled during active COVID-19. CDR3 in DNA: TGTGCCAGCAGTTTATCCCCGGGGTTGGGGTCTATCAGTCAGCCCCAGCATTTT. Its translation: CASSLSPGLGSISQPQHF.